This T cell receptor (beta chain) was obtained from a study of blood T cell repertoires in COVID-19 (dated by TCRdb to 2018 to 2020). For context, the study as a whole: Samples from collaborators originated in the United States, Italy and Spain and spanned both the acute and convalescent phases of COVID-19. The prospective study material was composed of cDNA or gDNA derived from T cells, B-cell-depleted T cells, or PBMCs. Deeply sampled blood TCRbeta repertoires from subjects exposed to, actively infected with, or recovered from COVID-19 were included in the dataset. The repertoires were made available in a free public database intended to serve as a resource for research on the immune response to SARS-CoV-2. Samples came from the ongoing ImmuneRACE study (first 160 participants) plus 1,254 subjects from 6 global collaborators. Sample metadata almost always included a de-identified subject ID, COVID-19 status, age in years and sex. Where HLA class I and class II types were available, the types were taken from metadata supplied by the sample provider, not from assay-based typing. Here is what the overall study found, with its caveats: Clinical and demographic metadata were provided uncurated, with the amount varying by source and participant.

Trimming takes 10 bases from V and 5 bases from J, and the germline ends sit 24 bases apart. Taken from cysteine to phenylalanine, the CDR3 has 15 residues. The CDR3 DNA has 45 bases and is translated from base 1. From the germline V gene, CDR1 is SGHRS and CDR2 is YFSETQ. With respect to this clone: Its antigen is not yet known. Base qualities are not at hand, and no much larger clone is one base apart.

Each collaborating institution followed its own protocols to collect whole blood in K2EDTA tubes. For TCRbeta analysis, collaborator samples were shipped as frozen whole blood, as isolated PBMCs, or as DNA extracted from either sample type. The immunoSEQ Assay, a bias-controlled multiplex PCR, was used to amplify TCRbeta CDR3 regions from genomic DNA. As for the original processing: The number of nucleated cells in each sample was estimated by amplification of reference gene primers within the assay. Sequence reads were collapsed and filtered to measure the absolute abundance of every unique TCRbeta CDR3 rearrangement. Productive Simpson clonality was computed per sample as the square root of Simpson's diversity index over productive rearrangements. TCRdb carries this immuneACCESS record with in-frame sequences only. Its versions omit some clonotypes, under half of them owing to an unresolved V gene in the studies checked, with the rest unexplained. V and J calls and clone size follow that table, whereas D and trimming were derived from the DNA. The sample table holds roughly 290,000 clones, of which around 88% were seen once. Approximately 0.84% of the sample is taken by the ten largest.

The source is a young man with acute or convalescent COVID-19. Recombination linked TRBV5-1 to TRBJ2-5, and TRBD1 may be the D gene, going by 5 matching bases. The sequencing input was peripheral blood. The CDR3 in this case is CAAPWRHQGRETQYF. The sequenced DNA: TGCGCCGCCCCCTGGCGACACCAGGGAAGGGAGACCCAGTACTTC.